The 6 T cell receptor beta chains presented below share a single source sample, sequenced in a study of early T cells in non-severe SARS-CoV-2 infection (dated by TCRdb to 2020 to 2023). Libraries were constructed by 5' RACE. Sequencing took place on a NextSeq 500. TCRdb applied fastp at Q25 and MiXCR to the public reads, then kept only in-frame beta chains. Rows with a matching CDR3 protein are joined into one entry that keeps the most common DNA and genes. This sample lists tens of thousands of distinct CDR3 sequences; 18% were detected once. Clones ranked in the top ten supply about 8.2% of the sample. The sequencing here drew on whole blood, taken at baseline. The receptor source for this set is an adult who was a healthcare worker with PCR-confirmed SARS-CoV-2 infection or an uninfected control (not recorded which).

The CDR3 sequence: CASSGGGLETQYF. The CDR3 coding sequence is TGTGCCAGCAGTGGTGGGGGTTTGGAGACCCAGTACTTC. This sequence joins TRBV6-1 and TRBJ2-5; the D gene could be TRBD1 or TRBD2 (5 bases each). Germline V gene lookup returns CDR1 MNHNS and CDR2 SASEGT. Trimming left V 4 bases short and J 5 bases short, with 11 bases between. The CDR3 is made up of 13 amino acids.

This clonotype was found a few times. CDR3 nucleotide sequence: TGTGCCAGCAGCCAAGATTCTGACGGGACGGGAGACTACACCTTC. Translation gives CASSQDSDGTGDYTF. The chain employs TRBV4-2 and TRBJ1-2, with D possibly matching TRBD1 (5 bases). V dropped 0 bases and J dropped 10 bases, with 18 bases sitting between them. CDR1 is LGHNA, CDR2 YNFKEQ, per germline. The CDR3 is made up of 15 amino acids.

The chain recombines TRBV5-1 with TRBJ2-7, with 7 bases identical to TRBD2. The trim removed 3 bases at V and 3 bases at J, leaving 6 bases unmatched. Germline V gives CDR1 SGHRS, CDR2 YFSETQ. The CDR3 contains 14 residues. The chain's CDR3 is CASSSGLGNYEQYF. CDR3 nucleotide sequence: TGCGCCAGCAGCTCAGGACTAGGGAACTACGAGCAGTACTTC.

V usage is TRBV7-9 and J usage is TRBJ2-3; the match to TRBD2 covers 7 bases. The CDR3 consists of 14 residues. V was pared by 7 bases and J by 6 bases, with 10 bases of the junction left unmatched. Germline V gene sequence: CDR1 SEHNR, CDR2 FQNEAQ (reference sequence). The CDR3 nucleotides read TGTGCCAGCAACGAGCGGGGCGGTGCTGATACGCAGTATTTT. This sequence encodes CASNERGGADTQYF.

The rearrangement uses TRBV12-3 or TRBV12-4 and TRBJ2-2; D unresolved. The V end lost 4 bases, the J end lost 6 bases, and 9 bases lay between the germline ends. The CDR3 consists of 13 residues. The CDR3 region is CASSWVLAGELFF. For the CDR3, the DNA is TGTGCCAGCAGTTGGGTTTTAGCCGGGGAGCTGTTTTTT.

This clonotype was seen a handful of times. The V and J genes are TRBV5-8 and TRBJ1-5, with D possibly TRBD1 on 5 matching bases. The V gene lost 4 bases and the J gene lost 2 bases, with 13 bases spanning the gap. There are 15 residues in the CDR3. Germline V CDR1 and CDR2: SGHTS, YDEGEE. The CDR3 loop reads CASSNRDGGNQPQHF. The CDR3 coding sequence is TGTGCCAGCAGCAATCGGGACGGGGGCAATCAGCCCCAGCATTTT.